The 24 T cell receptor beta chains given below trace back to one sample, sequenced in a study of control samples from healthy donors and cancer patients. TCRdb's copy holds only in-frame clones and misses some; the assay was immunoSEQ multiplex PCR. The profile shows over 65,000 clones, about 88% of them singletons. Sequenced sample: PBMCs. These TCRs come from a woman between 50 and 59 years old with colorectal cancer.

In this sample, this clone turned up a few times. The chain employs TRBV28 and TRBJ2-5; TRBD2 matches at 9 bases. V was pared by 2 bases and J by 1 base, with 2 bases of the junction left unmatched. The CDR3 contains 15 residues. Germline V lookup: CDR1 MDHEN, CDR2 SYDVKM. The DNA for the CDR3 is TGTGCCAGCAGTTTAGCTAGCGGGGTCCAAGAGACCCAGTACTTC. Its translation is CASSLASGVQETQYF.

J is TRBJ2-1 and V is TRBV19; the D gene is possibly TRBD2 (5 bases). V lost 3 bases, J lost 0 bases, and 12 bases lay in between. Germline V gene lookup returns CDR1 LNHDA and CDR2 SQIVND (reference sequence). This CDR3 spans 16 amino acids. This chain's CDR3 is CASSIGGASSYNEQFF. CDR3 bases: TGTGCCAGTAGTATTGGAGGAGCTAGCTCCTACAATGAGCAGTTCTTC. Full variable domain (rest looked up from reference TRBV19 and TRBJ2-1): DGGITQSPKYLFRKEGQNVTLSCEQNLNHDAMYWYRQDPGQGLRLIYYSQIVNDFQKGDIAEGYSVSREKKESFPLTVTSAQKNPTAFYLCASSIGGASSYNEQFFGPGTRLTVL.

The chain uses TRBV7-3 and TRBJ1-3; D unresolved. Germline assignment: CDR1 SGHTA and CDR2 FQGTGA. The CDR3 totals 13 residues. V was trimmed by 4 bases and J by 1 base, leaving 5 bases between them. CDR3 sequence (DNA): TGTGCCAGCAGCTCCGGATCTGGAAACACCATATATTTT. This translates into CASSSGSGNTIYF.

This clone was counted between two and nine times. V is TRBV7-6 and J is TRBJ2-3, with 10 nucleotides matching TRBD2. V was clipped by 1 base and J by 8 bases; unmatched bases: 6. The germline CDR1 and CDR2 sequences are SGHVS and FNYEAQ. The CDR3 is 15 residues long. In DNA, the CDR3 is TGTGCCAGCAGCTTAGGAGCGGGGGGGCTTGGTACGCAGTATTTT. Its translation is CASSLGAGGLGTQYF.

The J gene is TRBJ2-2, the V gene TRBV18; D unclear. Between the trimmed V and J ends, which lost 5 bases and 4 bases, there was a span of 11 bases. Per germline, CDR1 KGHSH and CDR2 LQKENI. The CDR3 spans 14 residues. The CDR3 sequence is CASSTTESTGELFF. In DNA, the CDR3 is TGTGCCAGCTCAACCACGGAGTCCACCGGGGAGCTGTTTTTT.

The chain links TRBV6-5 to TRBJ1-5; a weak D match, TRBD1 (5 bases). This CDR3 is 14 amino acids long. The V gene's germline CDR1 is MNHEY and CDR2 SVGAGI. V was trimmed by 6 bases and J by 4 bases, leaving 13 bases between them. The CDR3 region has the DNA TGTGCCAGCAGCGATGCGCGGGGGAATCAGCCCCAGCATTTT. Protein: CASSDARGNQPQHF.

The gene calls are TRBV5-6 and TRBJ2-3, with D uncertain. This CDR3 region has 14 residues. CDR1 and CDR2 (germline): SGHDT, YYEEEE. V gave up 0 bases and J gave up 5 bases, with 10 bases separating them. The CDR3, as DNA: TGTGCCAGCAGCTTGGTGAACGCAGGAGATACGCAGTATTTT. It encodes CASSLVNAGDTQYF.

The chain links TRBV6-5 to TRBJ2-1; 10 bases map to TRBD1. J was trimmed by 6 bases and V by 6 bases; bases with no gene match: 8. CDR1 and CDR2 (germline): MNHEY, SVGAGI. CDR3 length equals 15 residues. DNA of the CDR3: TGTGCCAGCAGGACGGGGGGACAGGGGACCAATGAGCAGTTCTTC. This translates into CASRTGGQGTNEQFF.

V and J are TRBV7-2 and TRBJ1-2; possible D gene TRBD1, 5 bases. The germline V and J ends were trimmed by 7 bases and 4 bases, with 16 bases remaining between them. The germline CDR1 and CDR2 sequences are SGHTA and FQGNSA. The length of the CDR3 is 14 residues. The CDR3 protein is CASTQGGAFYGYTF. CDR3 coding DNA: TGTGCCAGCACCCAGGGAGGGGCCTTCTATGGCTACACCTTC.

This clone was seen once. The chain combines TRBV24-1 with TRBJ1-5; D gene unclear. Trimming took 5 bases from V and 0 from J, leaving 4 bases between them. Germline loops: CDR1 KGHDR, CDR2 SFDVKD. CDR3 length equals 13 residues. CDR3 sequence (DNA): TGTGCCACCAGTGCGTATAGCAATCAGCCCCAGCATTTT. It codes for CATSAYSNQPQHF.

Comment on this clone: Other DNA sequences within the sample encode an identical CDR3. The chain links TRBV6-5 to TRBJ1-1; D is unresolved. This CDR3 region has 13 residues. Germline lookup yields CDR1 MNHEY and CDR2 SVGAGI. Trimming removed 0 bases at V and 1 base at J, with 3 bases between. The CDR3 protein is CASSYSRNTEAFF. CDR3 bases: TGTGCCAGCAGTTACTCTAGGAACACTGAAGCTTTCTTT.

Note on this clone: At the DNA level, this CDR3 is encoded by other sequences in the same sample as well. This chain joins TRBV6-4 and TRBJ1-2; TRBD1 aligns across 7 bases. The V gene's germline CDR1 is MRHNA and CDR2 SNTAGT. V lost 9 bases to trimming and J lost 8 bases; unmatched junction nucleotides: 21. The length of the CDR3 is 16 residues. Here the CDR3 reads CARLASVQGGRGGYTF. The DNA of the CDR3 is TGTGCCAGGCTTGCCTCCGTTCAGGGGGGGAGGGGGGGCTACACCTTC.

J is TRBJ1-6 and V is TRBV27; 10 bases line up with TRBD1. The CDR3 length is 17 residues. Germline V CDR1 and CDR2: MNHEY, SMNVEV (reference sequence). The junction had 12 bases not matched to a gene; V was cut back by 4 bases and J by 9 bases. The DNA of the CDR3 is TGTGCCAGCAGTTCGACAGGGGGCCGCTATTTTGGTTCACCCCTCCACTTT. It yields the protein CASSSTGGRYFGSPLHF.

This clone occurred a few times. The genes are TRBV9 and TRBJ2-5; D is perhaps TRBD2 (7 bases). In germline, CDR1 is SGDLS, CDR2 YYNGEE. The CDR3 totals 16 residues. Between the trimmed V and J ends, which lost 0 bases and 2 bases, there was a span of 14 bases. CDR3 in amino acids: CASSVASGGLQETQYF. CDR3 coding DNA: TGTGCCAGCAGCGTAGCGTCGGGGGGCTTACAAGAGACCCAGTACTTC.

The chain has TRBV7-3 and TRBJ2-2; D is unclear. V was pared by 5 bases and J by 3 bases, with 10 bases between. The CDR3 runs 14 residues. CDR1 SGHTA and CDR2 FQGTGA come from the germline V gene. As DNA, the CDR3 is TGTGCCAGCAGCCCTACACGATACACCGGGGAGCTGTTTTTT. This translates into CASSPTRYTGELFF.

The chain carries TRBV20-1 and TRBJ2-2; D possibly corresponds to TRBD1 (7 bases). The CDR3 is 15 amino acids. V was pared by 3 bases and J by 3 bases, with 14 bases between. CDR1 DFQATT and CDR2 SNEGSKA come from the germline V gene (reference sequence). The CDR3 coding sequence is TGCAGTGCTAGTCAGGGGGGCTCTGACACCGGGGAGCTGTTTTTT. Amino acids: CSASQGGSDTGELFF.

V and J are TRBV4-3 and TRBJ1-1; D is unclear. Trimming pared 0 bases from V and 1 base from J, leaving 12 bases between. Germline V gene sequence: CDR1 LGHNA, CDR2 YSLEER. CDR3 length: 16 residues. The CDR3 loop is CASSQDPPGKNTEAFF. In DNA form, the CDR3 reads TGCGCCAGCAGCCAAGATCCCCCAGGCAAGAACACTGAAGCTTTCTTT.

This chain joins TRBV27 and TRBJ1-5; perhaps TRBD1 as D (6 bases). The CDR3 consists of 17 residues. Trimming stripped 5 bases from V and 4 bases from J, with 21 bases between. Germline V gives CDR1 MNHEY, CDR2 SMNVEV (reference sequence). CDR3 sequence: CASSPWTAQFSNQPQHF. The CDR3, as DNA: TGTGCCAGCAGTCCCTGGACAGCTCAGTTTTCGAATCAGCCCCAGCATTTT.

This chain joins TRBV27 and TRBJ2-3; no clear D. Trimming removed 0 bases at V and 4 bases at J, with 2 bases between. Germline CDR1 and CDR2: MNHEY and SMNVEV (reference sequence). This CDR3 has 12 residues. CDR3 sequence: CASSLSADTQYF. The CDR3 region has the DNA TGTGCCAGCAGTTTATCGGCAGATACGCAGTATTTT.

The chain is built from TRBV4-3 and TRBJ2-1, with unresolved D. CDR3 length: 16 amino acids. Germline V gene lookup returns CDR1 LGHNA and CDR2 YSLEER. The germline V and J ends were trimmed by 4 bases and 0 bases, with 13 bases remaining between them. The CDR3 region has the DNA TGCGCCAGCAGCCGTAGTACTTCTAGCTCCTACAATGAGCAGTTCTTC. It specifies CASSRSTSSSYNEQFF.

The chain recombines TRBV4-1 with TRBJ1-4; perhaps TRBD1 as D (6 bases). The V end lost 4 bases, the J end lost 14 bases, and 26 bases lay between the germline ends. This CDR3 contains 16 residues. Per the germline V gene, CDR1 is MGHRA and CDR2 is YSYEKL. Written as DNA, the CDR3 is TGCGCCAGCAGCCCGTACCGGGGGGGGGCGCGGTCTGGTCTGTTTTTT. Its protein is CASSPYRGGARSGLFF.

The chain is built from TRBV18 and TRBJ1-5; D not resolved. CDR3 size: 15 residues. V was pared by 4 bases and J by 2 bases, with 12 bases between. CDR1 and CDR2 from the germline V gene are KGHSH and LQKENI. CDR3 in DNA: TGTGCCAGCTCACTGGTATTTAGCGGCAATCAGCCCCAGCATTTT. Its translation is CASSLVFSGNQPQHF.

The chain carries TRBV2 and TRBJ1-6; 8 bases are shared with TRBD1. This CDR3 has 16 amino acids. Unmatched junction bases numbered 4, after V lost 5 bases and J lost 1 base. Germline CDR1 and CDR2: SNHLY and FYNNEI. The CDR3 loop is CASSWQGASYNSPLHF. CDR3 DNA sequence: TGTGCCAGCAGTTGGCAGGGGGCGTCCTATAATTCACCCCTCCACTTT.

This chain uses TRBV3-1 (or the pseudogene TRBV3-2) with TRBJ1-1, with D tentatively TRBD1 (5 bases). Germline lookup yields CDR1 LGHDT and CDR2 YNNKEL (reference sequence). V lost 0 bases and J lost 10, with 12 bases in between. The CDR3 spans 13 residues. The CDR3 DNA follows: TGTGCCAGCAGCCAAGATGGGAGGGGAACAGCTTTCTTT. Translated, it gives CASSQDGRGTAFF.